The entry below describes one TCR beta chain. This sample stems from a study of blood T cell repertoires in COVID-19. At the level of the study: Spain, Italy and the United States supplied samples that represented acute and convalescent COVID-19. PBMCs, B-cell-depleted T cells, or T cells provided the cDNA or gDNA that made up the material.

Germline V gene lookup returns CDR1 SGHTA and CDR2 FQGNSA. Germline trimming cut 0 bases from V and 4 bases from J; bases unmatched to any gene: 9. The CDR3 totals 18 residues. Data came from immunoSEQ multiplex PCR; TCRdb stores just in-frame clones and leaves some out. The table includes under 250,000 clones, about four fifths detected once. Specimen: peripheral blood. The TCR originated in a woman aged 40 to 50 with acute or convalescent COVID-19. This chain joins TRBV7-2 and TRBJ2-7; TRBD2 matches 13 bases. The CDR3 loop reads CASSLAFPGTSGKYEQYF. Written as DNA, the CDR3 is TGTGCCAGCAGCTTAGCGTTCCCCGGGACTAGCGGGAAGTACGAGCAGTACTTC.